This T cell receptor (beta chain) appears in the sequencing data of a study of cytomegalovirus exposure and HLA in healthy donors. To note about this clone: Its antigen is unidentified.

Regarding the study as a whole: Later genetic work tied a missense DCLRE1C variant to beta-chain V and J trimming. For most subjects, TCR beta sequences were reported to predict HLA-A and HLA-B alleles with accuracy.

The PCR ran on 60 Vbeta and 13 Jbeta primers. Generated by immunoSEQ multiplex PCR, the TCRdb table keeps only in-frame clones and is missing some. The sample lists 150,000 to 200,000 clones, roughly 82% occurring once. The CDR3 runs 14 residues. V dropped 9 bases and J dropped 7 bases, with 19 bases sitting between them. The germline CDR1 and CDR2 sequences are LNHDA and SQIVND (reference sequence). This clonotype was sampled from a woman aged 30 to 39 in good health and CMV-seronegative. The rearrangement uses TRBV19 and TRBJ1-5, with D possibly TRBD1 on 5 matching bases. The sequenced sample consisted of PBMCs. CDR3 in DNA: TGTGCCAGGCCATACAGAATCCCAGGGCAGCCCCAGCATTTT. Translation: CARPYRIPGQPQHF.